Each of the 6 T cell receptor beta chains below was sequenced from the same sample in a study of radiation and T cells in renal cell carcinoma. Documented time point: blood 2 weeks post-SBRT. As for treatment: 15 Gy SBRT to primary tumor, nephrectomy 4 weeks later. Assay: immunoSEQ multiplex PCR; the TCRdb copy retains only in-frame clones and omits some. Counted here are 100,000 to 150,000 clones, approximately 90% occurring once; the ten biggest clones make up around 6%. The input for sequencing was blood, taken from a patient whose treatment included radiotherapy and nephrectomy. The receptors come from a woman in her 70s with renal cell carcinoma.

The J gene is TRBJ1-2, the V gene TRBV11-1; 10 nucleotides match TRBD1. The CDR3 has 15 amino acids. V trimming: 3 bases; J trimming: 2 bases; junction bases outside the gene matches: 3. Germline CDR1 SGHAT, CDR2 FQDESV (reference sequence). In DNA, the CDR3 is TGTGCCAGCAGCTTTGGACAGGGGGAAAACTATGGCTACACCTTC. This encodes CASSFGQGENYGYTF.

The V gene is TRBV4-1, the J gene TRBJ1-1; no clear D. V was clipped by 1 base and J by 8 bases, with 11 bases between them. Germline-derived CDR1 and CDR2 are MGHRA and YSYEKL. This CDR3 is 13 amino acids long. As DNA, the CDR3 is TGCGCCAGCAGCCAAGGTGAGAAACTAGAAGCTTTCTTT. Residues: CASSQGEKLEAFF.

CDR3 residues: CASKDRASSGNTIYF. The CDR3 coding sequence is TGTGCCTCGAAGGACAGGGCTAGCTCTGGAAACACCATATATTTT. V gene TRBV30 combines with J gene TRBJ1-3, with 8 bases that match TRBD1. CDR3 size: 15 residues. The V and J ends lost 7 bases and 0 bases, in that order; junction bases with no gene match: 8. From germline, CDR1 is GTSNPN and CDR2 SVGIG (reference sequence).

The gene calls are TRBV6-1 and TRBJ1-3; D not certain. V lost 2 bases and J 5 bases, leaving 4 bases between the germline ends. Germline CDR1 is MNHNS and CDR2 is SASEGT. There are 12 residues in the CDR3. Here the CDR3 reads CASSESRNTIYF. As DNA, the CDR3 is TGTGCCAGCAGTGAATCCCGAAACACCATATATTTT.

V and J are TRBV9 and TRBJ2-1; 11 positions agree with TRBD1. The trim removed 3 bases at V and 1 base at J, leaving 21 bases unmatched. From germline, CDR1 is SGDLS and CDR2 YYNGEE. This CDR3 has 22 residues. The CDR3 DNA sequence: TGTGCCAGCAGCGCCCGAAATAACGGGACAGGGGGTCTCCCCCAGTCCTACAATGAGCAGTTCTTC. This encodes CASSARNNGTGGLPQSYNEQFF.

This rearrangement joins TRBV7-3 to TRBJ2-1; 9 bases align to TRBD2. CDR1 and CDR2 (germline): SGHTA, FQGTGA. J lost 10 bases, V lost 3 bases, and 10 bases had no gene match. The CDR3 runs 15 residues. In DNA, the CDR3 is TGTGCCAGCAGCTTTCTAGCGGGGAGCAGCGGGGAGCAGTTCTTC. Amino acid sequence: CASSFLAGSSGEQFF.